These 30 T cell receptor beta chains were all obtained from the same sample, sequenced in a study of CD8 T cells in Susac syndrome. With random hexamers, reverse transcription was performed on roughly 0.5 to 1 ug of RNA. TCRdb reanalysed the immunoSEQ multiplex PCR reads using MiXCR and keeps one entry per CDR3 protein. Found here are about 75,000 distinct CDR3 sequences, approximately 94% of them singletons; the top ten hold about 0.48%. Sequencing was performed on CD8+ T cells from PBMCs. Every receptor here comes from a human donor with Susac syndrome.

V usage is TRBV4-1 and J usage is TRBJ2-5; 10 nucleotides agree with TRBD2. From germline, CDR1 is MGHRA and CDR2 YSYEKL. J lost 5 bases, V lost 3 bases, and 9 bases had no gene match. There are 16 residues in the CDR3. The CDR3 protein is CASSQRFLAGAETQYF. The CDR3, as DNA: TGCGCCAGCAGCCAGAGGTTTCTAGCGGGGGCCGAGACCCAGTACTTC.

The rearrangement uses TRBV6-5 and TRBJ1-2; D is ambiguous. The CDR3 runs to 16 residues. The germline CDR1 and CDR2 sequences are MNHEY and SVGAGI. V lost 2 bases and J lost 4, with 17 bases in between. The CDR3 loop is CASSYGSSGFGYGYTF. As DNA, the CDR3 is TGTGCCAGCAGTTACGGGTCGAGTGGTTTCGGCTATGGCTACACCTTC.

CDR3 residues: CATSDPRVDTGELFF. For the CDR3, the DNA is TGTGCCACCAGTGATCCCAGGGTGGACACCGGGGAGCTGTTTTTT. The chain joins TRBV24-1 to TRBJ2-2, with a weak D call TRBD1 (5 bases). Germline assignment: CDR1 KGHDR and CDR2 SFDVKD. The CDR3 spans 15 residues. V shed 3 bases and J shed 3 bases, with 10 bases lying between them.

The rearrangement uses TRBV6-5 and TRBJ2-7; TRBD1 agrees at 7 bases. The CDR3 spans 15 residues. Germline trimming cut 2 bases from V and 2 bases from J; bases unmatched to any gene: 6. In germline, CDR1 is MNHEY, CDR2 SVGAGI. CDR3 sequence: CASSYGHRGAYEQYF. The CDR3 DNA sequence: TGTGCCAGCAGTTACGGCCACAGGGGTGCCTACGAGCAGTACTTC.

V is TRBV20-1 and J is TRBJ1-1; possibly TRBD1 for D (6 bases). The CDR3 contains 12 residues. The germline V gene has CDR1 DFQATT and CDR2 SNEGSKA (reference sequence). V lost 3 bases, J lost 6 bases, and 11 bases lay in between. The CDR3 bases are TGCAGTGCTAGGGGGGGGCTCGCTGAAGCTTTCTTT. This translates into CSARGGLAEAFF.

This rearrangement joins TRBV9 to TRBJ2-7; D is possibly TRBD2 (7 bases). This CDR3 contains 14 residues. The V gene lost 3 bases and the J gene lost 4 bases, with 14 bases spanning the gap. CDR1 and CDR2 from the germline V gene are SGDLS and YYNGEE. This CDR3 is CASSGAGHPYEQYF. In nucleotides, the CDR3 is TGTGCCAGCAGCGGAGCGGGACATCCATACGAGCAGTACTTC. Full variable domain (remainder filled in from reference TRBV9 and TRBJ2-7): DSGVTQTPKHLITATGQRVTLRCSPRSGDLSVYWYQQSLDQGLQFLIQYYNGEERAKGNILERFSAQQFPDLHSELNLSSLELGDSALYFCASSGAGHPYEQYFGPGTRLTVT.

V and J are TRBV13 and TRBJ2-1; the D is unclear. The CDR3 is made up of 12 amino acids. V lost 2 bases and J 10 bases, leaving 9 bases between the germline ends. CDR1 and CDR2 from the germline V gene are PRHDT and FYEKMQ (reference sequence). CDR3 nucleotides: TGTGCCAGCAGCTTACCCGCGCGGGAGCAGTTCTTC. Its translation is CASSLPAREQFF.

The genes are TRBV7-9 and TRBJ1-5; possibly TRBD1 for D (5 bases). There are 14 residues in the CDR3. Trimming pared 0 bases from V and 6 bases from J, leaving 9 bases between. The germline gives CDR1 SEHNR, CDR2 FQNEAQ (reference sequence). The CDR3 nucleotides read TGTGCCAGCAGCTTAGCAGGGGATCGTCAGCCCCAGCATTTT. Translating it yields CASSLAGDRQPQHF.

This chain links TRBV7-2 with TRBJ2-7, with no clear D. V lost 2 bases, J lost 4 bases, and 9 bases lay in between. The CDR3 totals 13 residues. Germline CDR1 SGHTA, CDR2 FQGNSA. This CDR3 is CASSLYVLYEQYF. For the CDR3, the DNA is TGTGCCAGCAGCTTATACGTTTTGTACGAGCAGTACTTC. Filled out from reference TRBV7-2 and TRBJ2-7, the complete variable domain reads GAGVSQSPSNKVTEKGKDVELRCDPISGHTALYWYRQSLGQGLEFLIYFQGNSAPDKSGLPSDRFSAERTGGSVSTLTIQRTQQEDSAVYLCASSLYVLYEQYFGPGTRLTVT.

V gene TRBV4-3 combines with J gene TRBJ2-3; no clear D gene. The CDR3 is 15 residues long. Germline assignment: CDR1 LGHNA and CDR2 YSLEER. The V gene lost 1 base and the J gene lost 6 bases, with 14 bases spanning the gap. The CDR3 sequence is CASSQAYDRADTQYF. The CDR3, as DNA: TGCGCCAGCAGCCAAGCTTACGACCGTGCGGATACGCAGTATTTT.

The V call is TRBV7-2, the J call TRBJ2-7, with 11 bases aligning to TRBD2. The CDR3 length is 14 residues. J was trimmed by 6 bases and V by 2 bases; bases with no gene match: 3. The germline V gene encodes CDR1 SGHTA and CDR2 FQGNSA. The CDR3 DNA is TGTGCCAGCAGCTTACTTAGCGGGGGGGGCGAGCAGTACTTC. Its translation is CASSLLSGGGEQYF.

The genes are TRBV2 and TRBJ1-2; D ambiguous. V lost 3 bases to trimming and J lost 8 bases, with 13 bases between them. CDR3 length: 13 amino acids. Germline-derived CDR1 and CDR2 are SNHLY and FYNNEI. The chain's CDR3 is CASSDRSLGGYTF. The CDR3 DNA reads as TGTGCCAGCAGTGATCGAAGTCTGGGCGGCTACACCTTC.

The gene calls are TRBV4-3 and TRBJ2-6; tentative D call: TRBD2 (7 bases). V was cut by 1 base and J by 3 bases, with 19 bases left in between. This CDR3 contains 19 residues. The germline CDR1 and CDR2 sequences are LGHNA and YSLEER. The CDR3 spells CASSQVILGGLIGANVLTF. CDR3 nucleotides: TGCGCCAGCAGCCAAGTTATCCTCGGGGGGCTAATTGGGGCCAACGTCCTGACTTTC.

This clonotype was detected once. V and J are TRBV12-3 or TRBV12-4 and TRBJ1-1; D is possibly TRBD1 (5 bases). V was clipped by 5 bases and J by 0 bases, with 13 bases between them. This CDR3 is 15 amino acids long. CDR3 sequence reads: CASSLGGSMNTEAFF. CDR3 sequence (DNA): TGTGCCAGCAGTCTCGGGGGATCAATGAACACTGAAGCTTTCTTT.

The chain uses TRBV24-1 and TRBJ2-1; D is uncertain. Germline V CDR1 and CDR2: KGHDR, SFDVKD. The V end was cut by 3 bases, the J end by 0 bases, with 5 bases between. The CDR3 length is 14 residues. The CDR3 sequence: CATSDASSYNEQFF. The DNA for the CDR3 is TGTGCCACCAGTGATGCTAGCTCCTACAATGAGCAGTTCTTC.

V and J are TRBV10-3 and TRBJ2-7; tentatively, D is TRBD1 (5 bases). Germline values: CDR1 ENHRY, CDR2 SYGVKD. The V end lost 7 bases, the J end lost 4 bases, and 11 bases lay between the germline ends. The CDR3 consists of 12 residues. CDR3 sequence reads: CAIIIRVYEQYF. The CDR3 DNA follows: TGTGCCATCATTATCAGGGTTTACGAGCAGTACTTC.

The chain is built from TRBV27 and TRBJ2-1; no reliable D call. The V end was cut by 5 bases, the J end by 6 bases, with 8 bases between. Germline V gene lookup returns CDR1 MNHEY and CDR2 SMNVEV (reference sequence). The CDR3 contains 12 residues. The CDR3 nucleotides are TGTGCCAGCAGTCCTCCCGGCAATGAGCAGTTCTTC. Amino acids: CASSPPGNEQFF.

This clonotype was counted between two and nine times. This chain links TRBV3-1 with TRBJ2-7; 8 bases are a match to TRBD2. CDR3 length: 13 amino acids. CDR1 is LGHDT and CDR2 is YNNKEL in the germline V gene (reference sequence). The V and J ends lost 6 bases and 3 bases, in that order; junction bases with no gene match: 4. CDR3 amino acids: CASRGLAHYEQYF. CDR3 coding DNA: TGTGCCAGCAGAGGACTAGCCCACTACGAGCAGTACTTC.

The rearrangement links TRBV20-1 to TRBJ2-1; 7 bases agree with TRBD2. CDR1 is DFQATT, CDR2 SNEGSKA, per germline (reference sequence). With V trimmed by 8 bases and J by 1 base, 5 bases remained unmatched. CDR3 length equals 13 residues. CDR3 residues: CSTTRESYNEQFF. The CDR3 DNA reads TGCAGTACAACGCGGGAGTCCTACAATGAGCAGTTCTTC.

The chain uses TRBV6-7 and TRBJ1-5, with a weak D call TRBD1 (5 bases). TRBV6-7 is an ORF, and what it does is uncertain. The CDR3 has 15 residues. The V end lost 2 bases, the J end lost 7 bases, and 15 bases lay between the germline ends. The CDR3 reads CASSYRSGEGQPQHF. The CDR3 nucleotides are TGTGCCAGCAGTTACCGGTCGGGGGAGGGACAGCCCCAGCATTTT.

This clonotype appeared once. CDR3 coding DNA: TGTGCCAGCAGCAAAGAAACACCGAAGGCAGATACGCAGTATTTT. Its protein is CASSKETPKADTQYF. The V gene is TRBV21-1, the J gene TRBJ2-3. TRBV21-1 is a known pseudogene. CDR3 length equals 15 residues.

The CDR3 is CASLLLIRGNEQFF. Here the CDR3 DNA reads TGTGCCAGCCTTTTGCTAATAAGGGGGAATGAGCAGTTCTTC. The rearrangement links TRBV12-3 or TRBV12-4 to TRBJ2-1; TRBD1 is a possible D gene (6 bases). This CDR3 is 14 amino acids long. V was shortened by 8 bases and J by 7 bases, with 18 bases between the two germline ends.

This chain links TRBV19 with TRBJ2-2; D ambiguous. Germline values: CDR1 LNHDA, CDR2 SQIVND (reference sequence). The germline V and J ends were trimmed by 1 base and 0 bases, with 12 bases remaining between them. The length of the CDR3 is 17 residues. CDR3 in amino acids: CASSIVWQATNTGELFF. Here the CDR3 DNA reads TGTGCCAGTAGTATAGTTTGGCAGGCGACGAACACCGGGGAGCTGTTTTTT.

V is TRBV9 and J is TRBJ1-2; D is possibly TRBD1 (5 bases). The CDR3 has 13 amino acids. The germline gives CDR1 SGDLS, CDR2 YYNGEE. Trimming removed 2 bases from V and 2 bases from J, with 7 bases in between. The CDR3 region has the DNA TGTGCCAGCAGCGTTGGGGGGAACTATGGCTACACCTTC. It translates to CASSVGGNYGYTF.

This chain joins TRBV2 and TRBJ2-1; 7 bases are a match to TRBD2. V shed 7 bases, J shed 8 bases, and the junction held 5 bases outside the gene matches. The CDR3 sequence is 12 residues long. The germline CDR1 and CDR2 sequences are SNHLY and FYNNEI. Here the CDR3 reads CASKGGWDEQFF. The CDR3 nucleotides read TGTGCCAGCAAGGGAGGGTGGGATGAGCAGTTCTTC.

For the CDR3, the DNA is TGTGCCAGTAGTATTTCCCCAGATACGCAGTATTTT. Translation gives CASSISPDTQYF. V and J are TRBV19 and TRBJ2-3; D call uncertain. The CDR3 length is 12 residues. Trimming stripped 3 bases from V and 4 bases from J, with 5 bases between. Germline V lookup: CDR1 LNHDA, CDR2 SQIVND (reference sequence).

This chain joins TRBV6-6 and TRBJ2-1, with 14 bases aligning to TRBD2. CDR3 size: 16 residues. CDR1 is MNHNY and CDR2 is SVGAGI in the germline V gene (reference sequence). V gave up 6 bases and J gave up 2 bases; unmatched junction bases: 3. CDR3 nucleotide sequence: TGTGCCAGCAGGACTAGCGGGGGGGCTACCTACAATGAGCAGTTCTTC. Translated: CASRTSGGATYNEQFF.

Notes on this clonotype: The junction shows a germline mismatch at one end, possibly a read error. The J gene is TRBJ2-1, the V gene TRBV7-9; a weak D match, TRBD1 (5 bases). Per germline, CDR1 SEHNR and CDR2 FQNEAQ (reference sequence). CDR3 length: 14 residues. CDR3 nucleotide sequence: TGCGCCAGCAGCTTAGGTTCAGGGAAAAATGAGCAGTTCTTC. Translated: CASSLGSGKNEQFF. Looking up the rest from reference TRBV7-9 and TRBJ2-1 gives the full variable domain: DTGVSQNPRHKITKRGQNVTFRCDPISEHNRLYWYRQTLGQGPEFLTYFQNEAQLEKSRLLSDRFSAERPKGSFSTLEIQRTEQGDSAMYLCASSLGSGKNEQFFGPGTRLTVL.

This rearrangement joins TRBV20-1 to TRBJ1-5; TRBD1 is a possible D gene (6 bases). This CDR3 has 16 residues. Trimming pared 5 bases from V and 8 bases from J, leaving 25 bases between. Germline values: CDR1 DFQATT, CDR2 SNEGSKA (reference sequence). The CDR3 loop is CSAEREPGFAGEPQHF. The CDR3 DNA reads TGCAGTGCTGAGAGAGAGCCGGGATTCGCAGGGGAGCCCCAGCATTTT.

This clonotype was counted between two and nine times. The chain is built from TRBV6-5 and TRBJ1-5; maybe TRBD1 (5 bases). Germline V CDR1 and CDR2: MNHEY, SVGAGI. The CDR3 length is 13 residues. The V end was cut by 4 bases, the J end by 5 bases, with 9 bases between. The CDR3 protein is CASSFGGDQPQHF. CDR3 DNA: TGTGCCAGCAGTTTCGGGGGGGATCAGCCCCAGCATTTT.